The entry below describes one T cell receptor (beta chain). The antigen is unknown. This record belongs to a study of cytomegalovirus exposure and HLA in healthy donors. This CDR3 contains 15 residues. V lost 3 bases and J lost 9; bases outside the gene matches: 13. Germline lookup yields CDR1 SNHLY and CDR2 FYNNEI. Broader study findings: Researchers reported in a later analysis that a missense DCLRE1C variant was tied to TCR beta V- and J-gene trimming. Earlier analysis yielded a pattern in which most TCR beta V segments were productive about 90% or about 30% of the time. Confirmation was obtained in vitro that three CMV-associated chains are specific for CMV antigens.

Healthy bone marrow donors supplied every sample. The PCR ran on 60 Vbeta and 13 Jbeta primers. The protocol was immunoSEQ multiplex PCR, while the TCRdb copy is restricted to in-frame clones and leaves out a portion. This sample lists tens of thousands of clones; its ten largest clones have 17%. The sequence was collected from a male donor in good health and CMV-seronegative. This chain uses TRBV2 with TRBJ1-2, with 7 bases that match TRBD1. The sample was PBMCs. The CDR3 is CASSDPKGALYRYTF. CDR3 nucleotides: TGTGCCAGCAGTGACCCGAAGGGGGCCCTTTATCGCTACACCTTC.